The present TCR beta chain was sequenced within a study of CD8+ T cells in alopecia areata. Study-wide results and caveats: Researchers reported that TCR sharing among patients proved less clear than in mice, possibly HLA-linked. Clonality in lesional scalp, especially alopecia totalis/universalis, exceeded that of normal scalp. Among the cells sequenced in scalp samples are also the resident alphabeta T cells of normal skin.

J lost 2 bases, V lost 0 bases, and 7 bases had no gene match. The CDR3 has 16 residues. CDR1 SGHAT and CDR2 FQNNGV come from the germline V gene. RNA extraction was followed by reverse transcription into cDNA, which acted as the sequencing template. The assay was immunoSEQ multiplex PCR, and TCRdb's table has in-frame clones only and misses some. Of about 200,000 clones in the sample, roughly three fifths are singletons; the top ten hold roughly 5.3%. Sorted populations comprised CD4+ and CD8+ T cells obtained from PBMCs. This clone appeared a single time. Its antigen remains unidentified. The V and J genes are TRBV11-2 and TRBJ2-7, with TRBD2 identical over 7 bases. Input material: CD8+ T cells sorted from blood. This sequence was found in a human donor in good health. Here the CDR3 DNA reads TGTGCCAGCAGCTTAGAGGGGTGGCTAGCGGCCTACGAGCAGTACTTC. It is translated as CASSLEGWLAAYEQYF. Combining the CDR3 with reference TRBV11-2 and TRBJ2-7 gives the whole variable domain EAGVAQSPRYKIIEKRQSVAFWCNPISGHATLYWYQQILGQGPKLLIQFQNNGVVDDSQLPKDRFSAERLKGVDSTLKIQPAKLEDSAVYLCASSLEGWLAAYEQYFGPGTRLTVT.